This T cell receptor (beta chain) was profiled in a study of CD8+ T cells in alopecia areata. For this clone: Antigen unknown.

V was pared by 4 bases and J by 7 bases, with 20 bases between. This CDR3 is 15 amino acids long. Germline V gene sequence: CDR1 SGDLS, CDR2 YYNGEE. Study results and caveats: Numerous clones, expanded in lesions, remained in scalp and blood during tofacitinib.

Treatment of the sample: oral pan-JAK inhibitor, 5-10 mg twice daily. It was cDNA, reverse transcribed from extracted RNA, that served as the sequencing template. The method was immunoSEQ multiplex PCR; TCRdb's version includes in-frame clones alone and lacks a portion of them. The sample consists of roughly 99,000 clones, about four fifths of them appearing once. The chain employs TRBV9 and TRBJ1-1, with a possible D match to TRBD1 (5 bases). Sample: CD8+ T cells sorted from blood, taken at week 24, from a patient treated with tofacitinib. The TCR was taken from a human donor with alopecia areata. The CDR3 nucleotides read TGTGCCAGCAGCCCCCAGGAGGGGCCGCAACATGAAGCTTTCTTT. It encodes CASSPQEGPQHEAFF.